This T cell receptor beta chain was sequenced during a study of T-cell reconstitution after alpha-beta-depleted transplantation in children. This sample's TCRbeta library carried unique molecular identifier barcodes. TCRdb re-called the PCR reads with MiXCR, one entry per CDR3 protein. Found here are approximately 630,000 distinct CDR3 sequences, around 13% of them singletons; the top ten hold 0.79%. To note about this clonotype: Its antigen is not identified.

CDR1 is SGHVS and CDR2 is FQNEAQ in the germline V gene. This CDR3 has 20 amino acids. The ends lost 1 base at V and 7 bases at J; junction bases unmatched: 19. Broader study findings: Newly produced T cells mostly provided counts and TCRbeta diversity after one year, as hyperexpanded clones declined. By about two months after transplant, alpha-beta T cells reportedly arose from several hundred graft clones that had expanded.

Source: PBMCs, taken before TCRalphabeta/CD19-depleted stem cell transplant. The rearrangement uses TRBV7-8 and TRBJ2-1; TRBD2 matches 10 bases. This TCR was sampled from a girl aged 2 to 10 with congenital amegakaryocytic thrombocytopenia, due to receive a stem cell transplant. The CDR3 DNA reads TGTGCCAGCAGCTTAGTACCTAGCGGGAGTACGGTCCTGGGGTTTAATGAGCAGTTCTTC. This codes for CASSLVPSGSTVLGFNEQFF.